This note documents a single T cell receptor (beta chain) sequence. Here immunoSEQ multiplex PCR was the method, and the copy in TCRdb shows in-frame clones only, minus some. This table holds tens of thousands of clones, approximately 86% found once. The sample originates from a study of blood T cell repertoires in COVID-19. For the study at large: Samples came from the United States, Italy and Spain, spanning acute and convalescent COVID-19.

Trimming cost V 2 bases and J 5 bases, with 9 bases left between them. CDR1 MDHEN and CDR2 SYDVKM come from the germline V gene. The CDR3 sequence is 13 residues long. The clonotype originates from a man aged 65 to 79 with acute or convalescent COVID-19. V is TRBV28 and J is TRBJ1-2; D is perhaps TRBD1 (5 bases). Sequencing input: peripheral blood. The CDR3 nucleotides read TGTGCCAGCAGTTTACAGGGCGGATATGGCTACACCTTC. Translating gives CASSLQGGYGYTF.